The 3 T cell receptor beta chains reported below all come from one sample, sequenced in a study of long-term antiretroviral therapy in people with HIV. A v3.0 immunoSEQ assay was performed at survey level. Measured with immunoSEQ multiplex PCR; TCRdb has only the in-frame clones, and not every one. The repertoire holds 19,000 or so clones, with about four fifths as singletons. The source material was unsorted PBMCs, sampled at the start of antiretroviral therapy. The receptors come from a man between 25 and 39 years old with HIV.

This chain uses TRBV18 with TRBJ2-3, with 9 bases identical to TRBD2. Trimming removed 3 bases from V and 2 bases from J; junction bases left unmatched: 6. This CDR3 is built from 16 residues. Germline values: CDR1 KGHSH, CDR2 LQKENI. CDR3 nucleotides: TGTGCCAGCTCACCCCTAAAGCGGGGGGACACAGATACGCAGTATTTT. Protein: CASSPLKRGDTDTQYF.

CDR3 in DNA: TGTGCCTGGACCCCGGGACAGGGCTCCGGGGAGCTGTTTTTT. Amino acids: CAWTPGQGSGELFF. The chain has TRBV30 and TRBJ2-2, with 9 bases lining up with TRBD1. Unmatched junction bases numbered 6, after V lost 4 bases and J lost 6 bases. Germline V lookup: CDR1 GTSNPN, CDR2 SVGIG (reference sequence). The CDR3 consists of 14 residues.

The genes are TRBV2 and TRBJ1-1; D ambiguous. Trimming took off 3 bases at V and 1 base at J, with 6 bases between the two ends. Germline CDR1 reads SNHLY; CDR2 reads FYNNEI. The CDR3 sequence is 13 residues long. The CDR3 DNA reads as TGTGCCAGCAGTGAGGAGGAGAACACTGAAGCTTTCTTT. Its translation is CASSEEENTEAFF.